This TCR beta chain is from a study of T cell repertoires in cytomegalovirus infection. Study-level background: Through public TCR beta signatures, both CMV infection and matching HLA type were indicated. Regarding the study as a whole: In two of eight donors, the top clonotype was HLA-C-restricted CMV-specific. Summed frequency of public TCR beta families distinguished CMV carriers with the relevant HLA.

The CDR3 totals 14 residues. Germline CDR1 reads DFQATT; CDR2 reads SNEGSKA (reference sequence). V lost 3 bases and J 3 bases, leaving 12 bases between the germline ends. TCRdb redid the calling of the reads with MiXCR, one entry per CDR3 protein. The data contain 50,000 to 65,000 distinct CDR3 sequences, 20% of them singletons. Comments on this clonotype: Its antigen is still unknown.

The sequenced sample was CD8+ T cells from cultured PBMCs, obtained from culture after CMV antigen stimulation. This TCR derives from a human donor in good health (CMV status not recorded). Some clones in this sample may be carry-over from other donors' samples. The chain has TRBV20-1 and TRBJ2-1; D ambiguous. CDR3 coding DNA: TGCAGTGCTAGCCAAGGCTTGGGCTACAATGAGCAGTTCTTC. Its protein product is CSASQGLGYNEQFF.